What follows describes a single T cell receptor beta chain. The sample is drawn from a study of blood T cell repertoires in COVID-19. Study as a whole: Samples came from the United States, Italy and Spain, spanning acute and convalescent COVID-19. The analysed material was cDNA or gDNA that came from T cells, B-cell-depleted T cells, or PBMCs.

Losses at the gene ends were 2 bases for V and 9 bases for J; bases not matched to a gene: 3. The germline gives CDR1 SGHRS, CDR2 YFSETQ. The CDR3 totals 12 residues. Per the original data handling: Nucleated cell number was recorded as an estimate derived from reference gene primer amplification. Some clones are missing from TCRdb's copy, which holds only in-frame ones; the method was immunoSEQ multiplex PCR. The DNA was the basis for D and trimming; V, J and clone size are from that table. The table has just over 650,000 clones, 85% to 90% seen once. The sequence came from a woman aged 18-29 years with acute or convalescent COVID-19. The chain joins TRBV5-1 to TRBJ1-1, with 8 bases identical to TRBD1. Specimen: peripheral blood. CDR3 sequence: CASSFRQGQAFF. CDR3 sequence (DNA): TGCGCCAGCAGCTTCCGACAGGGGCAAGCTTTCTTT.